The T cell receptor beta chain under discussion was sequenced for a study of vaccination and CD4 T cells after COVID-19. The CDR3 has 16 residues. V was clipped by 2 bases and J by 3 bases; unmatched bases: 6. The germline V gene encodes CDR1 SGHDT and CDR2 YYEEEE. The Oncomine TCR Beta short-read assay was what sequenced the DNA obtained from cultured CD4+ T cells. Using its own MiXCR run on the PCR reads, TCRdb lists one record per CDR3 protein. This repertoire shows about 15,000 distinct CDR3 sequences, roughly half found once; its top ten account for about 17%. Indicated treatment: approximately 9-day PBMC culture with coronavirus spike peptide pools or control peptides (ViraFEST assay). Negative selection separated CD4+ T cells from roughly 10-day cultures. In its sample, this clonotype was seen once. The antigen is unknown.

This chain joins TRBV5-6 and TRBJ2-2; 8 positions agree with TRBD1. Material: CD4+ T cells from blood, cultured in vitro. This receptor was identified in a human donor who had recovered from COVID-19. The CDR3 loop is CASSLGGQGYTGELFF. The DNA for the CDR3 is TGTGCCAGCAGCTTAGGAGGACAGGGCTACACCGGGGAGCTGTTTTTT.